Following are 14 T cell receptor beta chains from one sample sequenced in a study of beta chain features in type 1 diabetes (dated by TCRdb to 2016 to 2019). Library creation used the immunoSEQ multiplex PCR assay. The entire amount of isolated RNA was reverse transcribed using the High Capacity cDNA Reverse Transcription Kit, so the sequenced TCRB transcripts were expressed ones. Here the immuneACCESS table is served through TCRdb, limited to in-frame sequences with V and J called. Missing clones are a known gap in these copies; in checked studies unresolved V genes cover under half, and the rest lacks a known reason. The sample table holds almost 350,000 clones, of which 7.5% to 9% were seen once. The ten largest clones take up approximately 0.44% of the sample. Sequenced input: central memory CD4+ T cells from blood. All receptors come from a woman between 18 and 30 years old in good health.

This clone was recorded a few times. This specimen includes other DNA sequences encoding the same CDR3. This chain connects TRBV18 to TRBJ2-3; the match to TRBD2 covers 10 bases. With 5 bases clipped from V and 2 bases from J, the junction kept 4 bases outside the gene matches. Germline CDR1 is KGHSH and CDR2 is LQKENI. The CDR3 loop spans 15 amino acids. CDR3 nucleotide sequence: TGTGCCAGCTCAGCCGGACTAGCGGTCACAGATACGCAGTATTTT. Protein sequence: CASSAGLAVTDTQYF.

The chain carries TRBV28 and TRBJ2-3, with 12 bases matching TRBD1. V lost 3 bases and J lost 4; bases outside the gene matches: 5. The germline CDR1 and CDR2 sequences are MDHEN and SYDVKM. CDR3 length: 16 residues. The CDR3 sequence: CASSLSGTGGPDTQYF. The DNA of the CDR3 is TGTGCCAGCAGTTTGTCCGGGACAGGGGGCCCAGATACGCAGTATTTT.

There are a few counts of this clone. The CDR3 spells CASSFAASGSYEQYF. For the CDR3, the DNA is TGTGCCAGCAGCTTTGCCGCTAGCGGGAGCTACGAGCAGTACTTC. The gene calls are TRBV7-9 and TRBJ2-7, with 10 bases identical to TRBD2. After removal of 3 bases from V and 3 bases from J, the junction contained 5 bases not matched to a gene. The CDR3 length is 15 residues. The germline CDR1 and CDR2 sequences are SEHNR and FQNEAQ (reference sequence).

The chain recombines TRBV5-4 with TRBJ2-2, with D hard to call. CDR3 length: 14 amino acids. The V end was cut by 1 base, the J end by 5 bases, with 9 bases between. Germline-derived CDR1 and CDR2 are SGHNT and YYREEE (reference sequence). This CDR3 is CASSLSAGTGELFF. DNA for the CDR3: TGTGCCAGCAGCTTGTCGGCCGGGACCGGGGAGCTGTTTTTT.

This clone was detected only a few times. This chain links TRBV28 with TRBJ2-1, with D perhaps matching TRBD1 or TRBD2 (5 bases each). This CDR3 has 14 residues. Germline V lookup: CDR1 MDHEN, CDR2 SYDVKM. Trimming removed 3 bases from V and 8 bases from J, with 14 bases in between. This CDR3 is CASSFPGAGYEQFF. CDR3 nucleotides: TGTGCCAGCAGTTTCCCCGGGGCCGGCTATGAGCAGTTCTTC. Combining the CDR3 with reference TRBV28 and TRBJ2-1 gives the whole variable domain DVKVTQSSRYLVKRTGEKVFLECVQDMDHENMFWYRQDPGLGLRLIYFSYDVKMKEKGDIPEGYSVSREKKERFSLILESASTNQTSMYLCASSFPGAGYEQFFGPGTRLTVL.

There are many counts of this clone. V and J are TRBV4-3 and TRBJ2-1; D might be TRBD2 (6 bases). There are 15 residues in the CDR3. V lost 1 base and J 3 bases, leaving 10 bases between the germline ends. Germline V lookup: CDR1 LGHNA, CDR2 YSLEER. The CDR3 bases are TGCGCCAGCAGCCAAGGCGATAGCGGCTACAATGAGCAGTTCTTC. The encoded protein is CASSQGDSGYNEQFF.

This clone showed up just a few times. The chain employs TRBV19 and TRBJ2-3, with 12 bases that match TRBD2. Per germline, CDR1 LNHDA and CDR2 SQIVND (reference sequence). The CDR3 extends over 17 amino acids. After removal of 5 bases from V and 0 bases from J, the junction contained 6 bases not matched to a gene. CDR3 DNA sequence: TGTGCCAGTAGTCCTAGGACTAGCGGGACTAGCACAGATACGCAGTATTTT. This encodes CASSPRTSGTSTDTQYF.

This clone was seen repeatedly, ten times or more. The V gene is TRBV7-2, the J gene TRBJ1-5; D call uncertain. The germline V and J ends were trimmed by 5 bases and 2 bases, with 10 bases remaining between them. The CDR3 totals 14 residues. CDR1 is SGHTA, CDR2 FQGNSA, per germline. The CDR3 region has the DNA TGTGCCAGCAGCCCGAAAAGTGGCAATCAGCCCCAGCATTTT. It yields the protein CASSPKSGNQPQHF.

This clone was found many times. The chain's CDR3 is CASSPRDRGRGTGELFF. The CDR3, as DNA: TGTGCCAGCAGCCCCCGGGACAGGGGACGGGGCACCGGGGAGCTGTTTTTT. J is TRBJ2-2 and V is TRBV9; 10 nucleotides agree with TRBD1. The CDR3 covers 17 residues. Germline values: CDR1 SGDLS, CDR2 YYNGEE. V trimming: 4 bases; J trimming: 4 bases; junction bases outside the gene matches: 10.

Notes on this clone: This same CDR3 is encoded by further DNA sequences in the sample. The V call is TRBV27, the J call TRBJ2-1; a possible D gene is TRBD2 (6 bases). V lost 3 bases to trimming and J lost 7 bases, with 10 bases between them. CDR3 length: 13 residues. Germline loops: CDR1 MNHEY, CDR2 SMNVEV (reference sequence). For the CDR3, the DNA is TGTGCCAGCAGTTTCCGGGAGCATAATGAGCAGTTCTTC. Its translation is CASSFREHNEQFF.

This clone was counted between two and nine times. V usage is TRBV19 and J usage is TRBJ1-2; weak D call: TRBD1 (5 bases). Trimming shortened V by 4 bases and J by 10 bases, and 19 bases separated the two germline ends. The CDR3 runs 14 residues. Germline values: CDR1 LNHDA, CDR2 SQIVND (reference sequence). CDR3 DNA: TGTGCCAGTAGTACGACGGGACGGGATAAAACCTACACCTTC. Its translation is CASSTTGRDKTYTF.

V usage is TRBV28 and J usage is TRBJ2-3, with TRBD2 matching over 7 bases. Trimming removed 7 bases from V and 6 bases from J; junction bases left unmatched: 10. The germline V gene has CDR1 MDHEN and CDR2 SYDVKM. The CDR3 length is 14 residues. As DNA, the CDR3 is TGTGCCAGCATCGGGCGGGGAGGGGCGGATACGCAGTATTTT. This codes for CASIGRGGADTQYF.

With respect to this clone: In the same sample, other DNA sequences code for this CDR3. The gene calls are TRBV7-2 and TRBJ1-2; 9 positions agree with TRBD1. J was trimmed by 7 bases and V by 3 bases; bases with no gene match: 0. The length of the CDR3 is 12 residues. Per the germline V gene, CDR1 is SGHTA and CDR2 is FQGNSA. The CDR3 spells CASSLGQGGYTF. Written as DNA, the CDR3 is TGTGCCAGCAGCTTGGGACAGGGTGGCTACACCTTC.

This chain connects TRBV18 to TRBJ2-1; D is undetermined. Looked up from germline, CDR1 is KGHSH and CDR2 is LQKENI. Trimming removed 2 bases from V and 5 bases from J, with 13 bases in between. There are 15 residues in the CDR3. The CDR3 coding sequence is TGTGCCAGCTCACCAATCCCCGACCCGAACAATGAGCAGTTCTTC. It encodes CASSPIPDPNNEQFF.